This T cell receptor (beta chain) was identified during a study of blood T cell repertoires in COVID-19. As for the study in general: Acute-phase and convalescent COVID-19 samples originated in the United States, Italy and Spain. T cells, B-cell-depleted T cells, or PBMCs provided the cDNA or gDNA that served as material.

The V gene's germline CDR1 is LGHDT and CDR2 YNNKEL (reference sequence). After removal of 4 bases from V and 4 bases from J, the junction contained 4 bases not matched to a gene. This CDR3 contains 15 residues. Authors' data handling: Nucleated cell counts were estimated from reference gene primer amplification. Using immunoSEQ multiplex PCR, the repertoire was profiled, and TCRdb retains in-frame clones only, with some absent. V, J and clone size reflect that table, while D and trimming were determined from the DNA. The sample has about 200,000 clones; 80% to 90% are singletons. The sequence was obtained from a woman older than 75 with acute or convalescent COVID-19. The chain uses TRBV3-1 (or the pseudogene TRBV3-2) and TRBJ2-3; 11 positions agree with TRBD2. Sequenced: peripheral blood. The DNA for the CDR3 is TGTGCCAGCAGCCGATTAGCGGGAGGGGCAGATACGCAGTATTTT. Protein product: CASSRLAGGADTQYF.